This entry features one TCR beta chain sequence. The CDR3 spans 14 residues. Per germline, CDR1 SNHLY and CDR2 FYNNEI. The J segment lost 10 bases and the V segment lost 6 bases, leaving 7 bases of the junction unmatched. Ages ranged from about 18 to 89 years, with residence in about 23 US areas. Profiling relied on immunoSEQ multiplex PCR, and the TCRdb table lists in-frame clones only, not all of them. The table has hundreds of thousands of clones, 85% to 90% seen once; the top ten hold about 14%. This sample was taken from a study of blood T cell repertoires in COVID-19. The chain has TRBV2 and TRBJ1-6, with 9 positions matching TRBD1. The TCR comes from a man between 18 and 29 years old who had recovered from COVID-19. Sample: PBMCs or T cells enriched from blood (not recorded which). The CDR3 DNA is TGTGCCAGCAGATCCGGGACAGGGAACTCACCCCTCCACTTT. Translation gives CASRSGTGNSPLHF. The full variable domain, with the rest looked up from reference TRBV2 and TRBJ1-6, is EPEVTQTPSHQVTQMGQEVILRCVPISNHLYFYWYRQILGQKVEFLVSFYNNEISEKSEIFDDQFSVERPDGSNFTLKIRSTKLEDSAMYFCASRSGTGNSPLHFGNGTRLTVT.